These T cell receptor beta chains were read from a single sample in a study of shared clonotypes between healthy human individuals. Libraries were prepared by immunoSEQ multiplex PCR; TCRdb keeps only in-frame clonotypes and omits some of them. The table has about 2.1 million clones, over 85% seen once. The sample comprised naive CD8+ T cells from PBMCs. These receptor sequences come from a young man in good health. Some clones in this sample may be carry-over from other donors' samples. Each CDR3 is given with its conserved first and last residue. Each record gives: clone size, J gene, V gene, CDR3 protein. Where a row states a size, it is once, few, many or the class of an expanded clone; other rows omit it.

>NA|TRBJ2-7|TRBV28
CASRLTGQGYEQYF
>NA|TRBJ2-3|TRBV28
CASSSPLRTSGKTADTQYF
>NA|TRBJ2-3|TRBV19
CASSISGRTTDTQYF
>NA|TRBJ1-5|TRBV5-8
CASSADRGRNWNQPQHF
>once|TRBJ1-2|TRBV2
CASRDRGLYGYTF
>NA|TRBJ1-5|TRBV27
CASSLDGYSNQPQHF
>NA|TRBJ2-3|TRBV2
CASSGRDNTDTQYF
>NA|TRBJ2-2|TRBV7-9
CASSLAGWTGNTGELFF
>few|TRBJ2-1|TRBV11-2
CASSFDNEQFF
>once|TRBJ2-1|TRBV12-5
CASGLFSGTYNEQFF
>once|TRBJ1-1|TRBV19
CASSGAWFGTGGTEAFF
>NA|TRBJ1-3|TRBV25-1
CASSEYPSGTAGNTIYF
>once|TRBJ2-3|TRBV28
CASSFPGHQTSTDTQYF
>NA|TRBJ2-2|TRBV10-2
CASGLAGGPNTGELFF
>NA|TRBJ1-1|TRBV29-1
CSVEEWAGENTEAFF
>NA|TRBJ2-2|TRBV7-8
CASSRDSANTGELFF
>NA|TRBJ2-7|TRBV5-1
CASSLSDLSYEQYF
>NA|TRBJ2-7|TRBV28
CASSPGQGGGYEQYF
>NA|TRBJ1-4|TRBV5-1
CASSRAGPRGIEKLFF
>NA|TRBJ2-2|TRBV9
CASSVARGQGYTGELFF
>NA|TRBJ2-3|TRBV13
CASSLRLAGLTDTQYF
>NA|TRBJ2-2|TRBV11-2
CASSFGQGVIGELFF
>NA|TRBJ2-7|TRBV27
CASSFTSLYEQYF
>NA|TRBJ2-7|TRBV5-4
CASRHRDRVPYEQYF
>NA|TRBJ1-5|TRBV15
CATSRKAGQGYNQPQHF
>NA|TRBJ2-7|TRBV7-9
CASSFTSGSGEQYF
>NA|TRBJ2-3|TRBV5-4
CASSLKREVGTDTQYF
>NA|TRBJ1-1|TRBV2
CASKTAYLNTEAFF
>NA|TRBJ1-5|TRBV19
CASSMRDRHNQPQHF
>NA|TRBJ2-2|TRBV12-5
CASGLIAGEPNTGELFF
>NA|TRBJ2-1|TRBV6-5
CASSYSRTASYNEQFF
>NA|TRBJ1-2|TRBV5-6
CASSLPGVYYGYTF
>NA|TRBJ2-1|TRBV9
CATSPGTGRYNEQFF
>NA|TRBJ1-4|TRBV7-8
CASGAGDYEKLFF
>NA|TRBJ1-1|TRBV6-6
CASSYSGAGTEAFF
>NA|TRBJ1-1|TRBV5-8
CASSYMGGTEAFF
>NA|TRBJ1-2|TRBV13
CASSFTGSQEGRGYTF
>NA|TRBJ1-1|TRBV9
CASSVEGRNTEAFF
>NA|TRBJ2-1|TRBV7-6
CASSLLAGANNEQFF
>NA|TRBJ2-7|TRBV7-3
CASSLLSSGLAEDQGLEQYF
>NA|TRBJ2-1|TRBV7-6
CASSLARGWLANEQFF
>NA|TRBJ1-4|TRBV9
CASSVVPTGREKLFF
>NA|TRBJ2-7|TRBV27
CASSLSGEANPYEQYF
>NA|TRBJ2-7|TRBV6-1
CASGEDLVWTYEQYF
>NA|TRBJ2-7|TRBV5-5
CASSPPSYEQYF
>NA|TRBJ2-7|TRBV11-2
CASSQRAGRAYEQYF
>NA|TRBJ2-5|TRBV9
CASSEGRFQETQYF
>NA|TRBJ1-3|TRBV19
CASSIVLGAGNTIYF
>NA|TRBJ2-7|TRBV19
CASTLGRGSAYEQYF
>NA|TRBJ1-1|TRBV27
CASSYDRGGTEAFF
>NA|TRBJ1-1|TRBV19
CAVKGPMNTEAFF
>few|TRBJ1-1|TRBV27
CASSPAGGTEAFF